This TCR beta chain was observed in a study of cytomegalovirus exposure and HLA in healthy donors. Likely unrecorded immune exposures existed in these nominally healthy donors. Use of 60 Vbeta and 13 Jbeta primers characterized the PCR. This table comes from immunoSEQ multiplex PCR, and its TCRdb copy is limited to in-frame clones, with some not included. The profile covers about 160,000 clones, with 70% to 80% appearing a single time and 3% to 4% taken by the ten largest. There are 14 residues in the CDR3. Trimming took 6 bases from V and 9 from J; bases not matched to a gene: 11. Germline-derived CDR1 and CDR2 are MNHEY and SMNVEV (reference sequence).

The chain employs TRBV27 and TRBJ1-3; 7 positions match TRBD1. The origin of this receptor is a human donor in good health. The specimen sequenced was PBMCs. CDR3 amino acids: CASSRTGSRATIYF. CDR3 DNA sequence: TGTGCCAGCAGCCGGACAGGTAGTCGGGCCACCATATATTTT.